This TCR beta chain was obtained from a study of human T cells and chemical hapten exposure. Time point of the sample: patch test 3, about 24 weeks after DPC sensitization. Noted treatment: therapeutic diphenylcyclopropenone sensitization with weekly scalp DPC. The starting material, unfractionated whole blood, was used for total RNA extraction. TCRdb used MiXCR to reprocess the RACE reads, holding one entry per CDR3 protein. The table shows 150,000 to 200,000 distinct CDR3 sequences, with about 25% occurring only once. The germline CDR1 and CDR2 sequences are SQVTM and ANQGSEA. CDR3 length: 13 amino acids. Trimming pared 5 bases from V and 2 bases from J, leaving 10 bases between. Study-wide points: The study found that DPC sensitization did not change TCRs above 1 in 1000 frequency. Donors had alopecia, so their immune response may differ from healthy people's.

Notes on this clonotype: Antigen unknown.

The chain combines TRBV29-1 with TRBJ1-5, with a weak D call TRBD1 (5 bases). This receptor was identified in a woman aged 40 to 50 with alopecia areata. Some clones in this sample may be carry-over from other donors' samples. The source was whole blood, collected in connection with sensitization to the hapten diphenylcyclopropenone (DPC). CDR3 nucleotide sequence: TGCAGCGTTAAGACAGACGGCAATCAGCCCCAGCATTTT. This encodes CSVKTDGNQPQHF.